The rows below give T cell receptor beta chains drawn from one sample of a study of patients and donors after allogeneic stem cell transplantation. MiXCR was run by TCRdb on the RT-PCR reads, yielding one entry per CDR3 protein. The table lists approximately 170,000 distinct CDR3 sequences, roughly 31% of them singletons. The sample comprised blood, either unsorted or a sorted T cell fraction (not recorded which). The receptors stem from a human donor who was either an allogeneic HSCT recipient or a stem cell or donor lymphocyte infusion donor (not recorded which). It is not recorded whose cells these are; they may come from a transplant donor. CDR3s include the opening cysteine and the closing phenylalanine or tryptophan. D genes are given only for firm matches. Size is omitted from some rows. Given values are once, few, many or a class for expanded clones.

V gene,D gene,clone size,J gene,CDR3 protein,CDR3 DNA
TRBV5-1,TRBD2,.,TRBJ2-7,CASSLGGLAVNYEQYF,TGCGCCAGCAGCTTGGGGGGTCTAGCGGTAAACTACGAGCAGTACTTC
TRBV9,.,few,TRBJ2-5,CASSVGMYEETQYF,TGTGCCAGCAGCGTAGGGATGTATGAAGAGACCCAGTACTTC
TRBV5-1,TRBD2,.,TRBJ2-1,CASSAGGGRDNEQFF,TGCGCCAGCAGCGCCGGGGGCGGGAGGGACAATGAGCAGTTCTTC
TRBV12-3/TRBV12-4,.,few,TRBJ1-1,CASSTGLNTEAFF,TGTGCCAGCAGCACAGGATTGAACACTGAAGCTTTCTTT
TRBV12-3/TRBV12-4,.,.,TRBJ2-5,CASSYEVGQETQYF,TGTGCCAGCAGTTACGAAGTGGGACAAGAGACCCAGTACTTC
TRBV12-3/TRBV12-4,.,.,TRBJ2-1,CASNVRRGPGEQFF,TGTGCCAGCAACGTCCGGAGGGGTCCGGGTGAGCAGTTCTTC
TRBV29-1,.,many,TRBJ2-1,CSLSGSNEQFF,TGCAGCTTATCGGGGTCAAATGAGCAGTTCTTC
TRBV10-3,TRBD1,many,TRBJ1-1,CATLSGQGNTEAFF,TGTGCCACCCTCTCCGGACAGGGAAACACTGAAGCTTTCTTT
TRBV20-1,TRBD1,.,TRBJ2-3,CSAHTGTAQTDTQYF,TGCAGTGCCCATACCGGGACAGCACAGACAGATACGCAGTATTTT
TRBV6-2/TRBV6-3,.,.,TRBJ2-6,CASSYEGQSSFLANVLTF,TGTGCCAGCTCATACGAAGGGCAGTCCTCTTTCTTGGCCAACGTCCTGACTTTC
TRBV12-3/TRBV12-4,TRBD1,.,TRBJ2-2,CASSWGDRTGELFF,TGTGCCAGCAGTTGGGGGGACAGGACCGGGGAGCTGTTTTTT
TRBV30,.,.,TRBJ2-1,CAWSEDLYNEQFF,TGTGCCTGGAGTGAGGATCTCTACAATGAGCAGTTCTTC
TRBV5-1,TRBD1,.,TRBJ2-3,CASSPGQQLRSTDTQYF,TGCGCCAGCAGTCCGGGACAGCAACTAAGATCCACAGATACGCAGTATTTT
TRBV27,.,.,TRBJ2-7,CASSPVDYSYEQYF,TGTGCCAGCAGTCCCGTCGATTACAGCTACGAGCAGTACTTC
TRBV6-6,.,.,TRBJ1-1,CASSLQGLELAFF,TGTGCCAGCAGCCTACAGGGTCTCGAATTGGCTTTCTTT
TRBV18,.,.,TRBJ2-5,CASSPPGLETEYF,TGTGCCAGCTCACCACCAGGTTTAGAGACCGAGTACTTC
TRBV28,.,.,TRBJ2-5,CASSSRTRQETQYF,TGTGCCAGCAGTTCAAGGACAAGGCAAGAGACCCAGTACTTC
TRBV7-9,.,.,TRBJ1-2,CASSLVSGYTF,TGTGCCAGCAGCTTAGTCAGTGGCTACACCTTC
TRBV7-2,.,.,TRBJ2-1,CASSSRGFLGSYNEQFF,TGTGCCAGCAGCTCCCGGGGCTTCCTAGGCTCCTACAATGAGCAGTTCTTC
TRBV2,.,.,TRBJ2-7,CATLPIRGTYEQYF,TGTGCCACCCTCCCCATTCGGGGAACCTACGAGCAGTACTTC
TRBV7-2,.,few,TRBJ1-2,CASSPGVGVGLANYGYTF,TGTGCCAGCAGTCCGGGGGTAGGTGTAGGCCTAGCTAACTATGGCTACACCTTC
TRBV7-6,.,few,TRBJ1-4,CASSLGANEKLFF,TGTGCCAGCAGCTTAGGAGCTAATGAAAAACTGTTTTTT
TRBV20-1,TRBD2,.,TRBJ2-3,CSASTGLAGTDTQYF,TGCAGTGCTAGCACGGGACTAGCGGGCACAGATACGCAGTATTTT
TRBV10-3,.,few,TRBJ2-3,CAISGRTDTQYF,TGTGCCATCAGTGGCCGCACAGATACGCAGTATTTT
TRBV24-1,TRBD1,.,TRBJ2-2,CAMQGETGELFF,TGTGCCATGCAGGGGGAAACCGGGGAGCTGTTTTTT
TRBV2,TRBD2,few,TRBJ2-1,CASSPGGMPNEQFF,TGTGCCAGCAGTCCCGGGGGGATGCCCAATGAGCAGTTCTTC
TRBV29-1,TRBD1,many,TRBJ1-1,CSVGPGQENTEAFF,TGCAGCGTTGGCCCGGGACAGGAGAACACTGAAGCTTTCTTT
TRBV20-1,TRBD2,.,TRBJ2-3,CSAGPASGVTDTQYF,TGCAGTGCTGGACCCGCTAGCGGGGTCACAGATACGCAGTATTTT
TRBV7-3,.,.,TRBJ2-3,CASSADSGLDTQYF,TGTGCCAGCAGCGCAGACTCGGGCCTCGATACGCAGTATTTT
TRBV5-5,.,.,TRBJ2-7,CASSLEPDPYEQYF,TGTGCCAGCAGCTTGGAACCCGACCCCTACGAGCAGTACTTC
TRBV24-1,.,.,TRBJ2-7,CATSDSTVYEQYF,TGTGCCACCAGTGACTCGACAGTCTACGAGCAGTACTTC
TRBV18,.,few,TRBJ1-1,CASSPRDMNTEAFF,TGTGCCAGCTCACCAAGAGATATGAACACTGAAGCTTTCTTT
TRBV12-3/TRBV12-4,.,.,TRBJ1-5,CASKQSTAPQHF,TGTGCCAGCAAGCAATCCACCGCGCCCCAGCATTTT
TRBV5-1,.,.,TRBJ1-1,CASSWQGYTEAFF,TGCGCCAGCAGCTGGCAGGGGTACACTGAAGCTTTCTTT
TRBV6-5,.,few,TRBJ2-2,CASSYSLRELFF,TGTGCCAGCAGTTACTCCCTCAGGGAGCTGTTTTTT
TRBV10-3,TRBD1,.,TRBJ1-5,CAISEGDSSSRAQHF,TGTGCCATCAGTGAAGGGGACAGTAGCTCGCGTGCCCAGCATTTT
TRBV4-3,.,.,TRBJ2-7,CASSRDRDTTYEQYF,TGCGCCAGCAGCCGAGACCGGGACACCACCTACGAGCAGTACTTC
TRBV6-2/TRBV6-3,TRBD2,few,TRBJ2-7,CASSYPLSGVLISYEQYF,TGTGCCAGCAGTTACCCTCTTAGCGGGGTGCTTATCTCCTACGAGCAGTACTTC
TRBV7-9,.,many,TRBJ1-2,CASSFGQPRNYGYTF,TGTGCCAGCAGCTTCGGACAGCCCCGCAACTATGGCTACACCTTC
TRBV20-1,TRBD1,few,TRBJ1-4,CSAREGGYEKLFF,TGCAGTGCTAGAGAAGGGGGCTATGAAAAACTGTTTTTT
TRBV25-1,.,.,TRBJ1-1,CASRAGTGLPEAFF,TGTGCCAGCAGGGCCGGGACTGGCCTTCCTGAAGCTTTCTTT
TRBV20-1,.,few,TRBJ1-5,CSANWDGNQPQHF,TGCAGTGCAAACTGGGACGGAAATCAGCCCCAGCATTTT
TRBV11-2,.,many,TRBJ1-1,CASSLVNWNTEAFF,TGTGCCAGCAGCTTAGTAAATTGGAACACTGAAGCTTTCTTT
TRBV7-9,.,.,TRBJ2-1,CASSLVGVSGNEQFF,TGTGCCAGCAGCTTAGTGGGAGTAAGTGGAAATGAGCAGTTCTTC
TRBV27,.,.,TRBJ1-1,CASSLTAVNTEAFF,TGTGCCAGCAGTTTGACAGCAGTGAACACTGAAGCTTTCTTT
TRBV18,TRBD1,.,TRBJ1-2,CASSPWDRGPGYTF,TGTGCCAGCTCACCTTGGGACAGGGGACCGGGCTACACCTTC
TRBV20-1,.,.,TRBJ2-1,CSARLLSSYNEQFF,TGCAGTGCTAGACTCCTAAGCTCCTACAATGAGCAGTTCTTC
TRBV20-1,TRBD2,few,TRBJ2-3,CSARVMRSGSPPDTQYF,TGCAGTGCTAGAGTGATGAGGAGCGGGAGTCCCCCAGATACGCAGTATTTT
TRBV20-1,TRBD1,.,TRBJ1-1,CSAGDRGLGKGEAFF,TGCAGTGCTGGAGACAGGGGGCTTGGGAAGGGTGAAGCTTTCTTT
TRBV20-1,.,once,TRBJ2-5,CSATGRSGPTQETQYF,TGCAGTGCTACCGGGCGGAGCGGACCGACTCAAGAGACCCAGTACTTC
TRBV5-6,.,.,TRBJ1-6,CASSPGPLGESPLHF,TGTGCCAGCAGCCCGGGGCCCTTGGGTGAGTCACCCCTCCACTTT
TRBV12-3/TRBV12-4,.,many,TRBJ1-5,CASSPAGQPQHF,TGTGCCAGCAGTCCCGCCGGCCAGCCCCAGCATTTT
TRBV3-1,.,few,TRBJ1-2,CASSQVRGNNYGYTF,TGTGCCAGCAGCCAAGTAAGAGGTAACAACTATGGCTACACCTTC
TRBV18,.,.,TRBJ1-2,CASSMDYGYTF,TGTGCCAGCTCAATGGACTATGGCTACACCTTC